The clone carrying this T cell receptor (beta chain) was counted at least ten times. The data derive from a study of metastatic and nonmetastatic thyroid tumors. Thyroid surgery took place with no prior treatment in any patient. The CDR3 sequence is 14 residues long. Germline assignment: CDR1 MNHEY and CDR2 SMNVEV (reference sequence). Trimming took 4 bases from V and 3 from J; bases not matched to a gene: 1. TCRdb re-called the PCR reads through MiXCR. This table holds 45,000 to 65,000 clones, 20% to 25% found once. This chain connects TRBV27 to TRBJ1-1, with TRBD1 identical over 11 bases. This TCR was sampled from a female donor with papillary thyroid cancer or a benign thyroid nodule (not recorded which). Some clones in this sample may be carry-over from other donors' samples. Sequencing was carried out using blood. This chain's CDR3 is CASSWGQGDTEAFF. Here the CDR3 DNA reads TGTGCCAGCAGTTGGGGACAGGGGGACACTGAAGCTTTCTTT.